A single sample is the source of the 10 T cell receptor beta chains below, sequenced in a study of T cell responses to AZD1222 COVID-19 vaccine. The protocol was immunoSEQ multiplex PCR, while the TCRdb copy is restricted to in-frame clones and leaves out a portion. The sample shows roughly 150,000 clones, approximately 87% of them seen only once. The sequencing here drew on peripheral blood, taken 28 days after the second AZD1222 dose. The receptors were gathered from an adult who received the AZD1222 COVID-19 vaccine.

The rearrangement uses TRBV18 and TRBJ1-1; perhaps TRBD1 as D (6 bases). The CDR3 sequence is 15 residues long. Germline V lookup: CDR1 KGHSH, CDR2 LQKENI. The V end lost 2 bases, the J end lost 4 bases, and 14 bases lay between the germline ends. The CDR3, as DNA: TGTGCCAGCTCACCAATGATTGGGGGCGGCACTGAAGCTTTCTTT. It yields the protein CASSPMIGGGTEAFF.

The CDR3 region is CASSQDERDTDTQYF. The CDR3 nucleotides are TGTGCCAGCAGCCAAGATGAAAGGGACACAGATACGCAGTATTTT. This chain connects TRBV3-1 (or the pseudogene TRBV3-2) to TRBJ2-3; no clear D gene. The V end lost 0 bases, the J end lost 2 bases, and 9 bases lay between the germline ends. The V gene's germline CDR1 is LGHDT and CDR2 YNNKEL (reference sequence). This CDR3 contains 15 residues.

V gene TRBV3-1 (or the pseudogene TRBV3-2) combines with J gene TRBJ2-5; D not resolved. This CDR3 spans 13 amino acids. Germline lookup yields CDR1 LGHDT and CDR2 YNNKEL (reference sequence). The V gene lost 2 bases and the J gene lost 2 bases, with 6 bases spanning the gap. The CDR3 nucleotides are TGTGCCAGCAGCCAAAGATTTCAAGAGACCCAGTACTTC. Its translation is CASSQRFQETQYF.

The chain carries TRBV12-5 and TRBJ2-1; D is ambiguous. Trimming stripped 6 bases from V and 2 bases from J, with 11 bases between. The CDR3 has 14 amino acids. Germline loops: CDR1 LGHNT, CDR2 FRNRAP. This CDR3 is CASGPRRPYNEQFF. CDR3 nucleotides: TGTGCTAGTGGCCCCCGCCGACCCTACAATGAGCAGTTCTTC.

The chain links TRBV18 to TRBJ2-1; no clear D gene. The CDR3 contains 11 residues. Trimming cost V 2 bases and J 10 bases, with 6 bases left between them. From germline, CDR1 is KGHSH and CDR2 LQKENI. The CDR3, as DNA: TGTGCCAGCTCACCAGTCGAGGAGCAGTTCTTC. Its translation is CASSPVEEQFF.

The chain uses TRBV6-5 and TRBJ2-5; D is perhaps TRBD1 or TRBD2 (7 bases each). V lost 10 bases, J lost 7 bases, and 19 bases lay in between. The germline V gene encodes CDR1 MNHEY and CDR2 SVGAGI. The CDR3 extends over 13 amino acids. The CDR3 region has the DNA TGTGCCACCCATTCGACAGGGAGGGGGACCCAGTACTTC. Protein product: CATHSTGRGTQYF.

The chain's CDR3 is CASSSGTSGSIYNEQFF. DNA for the CDR3: TGTGCCAGCAGTTCCGGGACTAGCGGTTCGATATACAATGAGCAGTTCTTC. The gene calls are TRBV5-4 and TRBJ2-1; TRBD2 matches at 11 bases. The CDR3 sequence is 17 residues long. After removal of 5 bases from V and 4 bases from J, the junction contained 11 bases not matched to a gene. Germline V gives CDR1 SGHNT, CDR2 YYREEE (reference sequence).

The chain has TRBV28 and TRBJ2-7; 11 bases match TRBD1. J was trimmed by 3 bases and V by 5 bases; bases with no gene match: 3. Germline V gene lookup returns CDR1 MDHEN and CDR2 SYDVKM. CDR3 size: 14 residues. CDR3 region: CASSTGTGGYEQYF. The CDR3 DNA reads TGTGCCAGCAGTACCGGGACAGGGGGCTACGAGCAGTACTTC.

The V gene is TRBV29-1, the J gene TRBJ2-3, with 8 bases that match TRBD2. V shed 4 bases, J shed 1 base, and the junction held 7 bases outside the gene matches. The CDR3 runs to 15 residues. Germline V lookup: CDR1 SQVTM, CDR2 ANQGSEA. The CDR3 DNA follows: TGCAGCGTTGGCCTAGTAGCGGGACGCACAGATACGCAGTATTTT. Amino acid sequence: CSVGLVAGRTDTQYF.

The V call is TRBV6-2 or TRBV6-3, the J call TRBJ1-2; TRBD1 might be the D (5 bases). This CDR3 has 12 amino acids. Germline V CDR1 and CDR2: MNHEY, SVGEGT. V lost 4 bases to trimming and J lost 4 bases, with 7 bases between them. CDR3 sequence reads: CASSWGSYGYTF. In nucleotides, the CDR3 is TGTGCCAGCAGTTGGGGGTCCTATGGCTACACCTTC.